A selection of T cell receptor beta chains follows, all from one sample in a study of shared clonotypes between healthy human individuals. Using immunoSEQ multiplex PCR, the repertoire was profiled, and TCRdb retains in-frame clones only, with some absent. This table has around 2.1 million clones, more than 85% appearing once. Sequencing used naive CD8+ T cells from PBMCs. Source of these receptors: a man younger than 30 in good health. Some clones in this sample may be carry-over from other donors' samples. Both conserved end residues are part of each CDR3. A D gene is named only where the DNA matches it firmly. The listing skips clone size in some rows; elsewhere it reads once, few, many or a size class.

v_gene,d_gene,j_gene,abundance,CDR3nt,CDR3aa
TRBV10-1,.,TRBJ1-1,.,TGCGCCAGCAGTGAGTCCGGAGAGAACACTGAAGCTTTCTTT,CASSESGENTEAFF
TRBV27,.,TRBJ2-7,.,TGTGCCAGCAGTTTATCATACGTTTACGAGCAGTACTTC,CASSLSYVYEQYF
TRBV27,TRBD2,TRBJ2-5,.,TGTGCCAGCAGTACCAAGCGGGAGGAGTTCCAAGAGACCCAGTACTTC,CASSTKREEFQETQYF
TRBV7-9,.,TRBJ2-1,once,TGTGCCAGCAGCACCTCTAGCGATGATGAGCAGTTCTTC,CASSTSSDDEQFF
TRBV9,TRBD2,TRBJ2-3,.,TGTGCCAGCAGCGTAGGAACCCCGGGACTAGTACTAGATACGCAGTATTTT,CASSVGTPGLVLDTQYF
TRBV7-9,TRBD1,TRBJ1-6,.,TGTGCCAGCAGCCCCCGGGACAGCCTCGCGTCACCCCTCCACTTT,CASSPRDSLASPLHF
TRBV6-1,.,TRBJ1-3,once,TGTGCCAGCAGTGAGTTAGGGCCCGACTCTGGAAACACCATATATTTT,CASSELGPDSGNTIYF
TRBV6-5,TRBD2,TRBJ2-2,.,TGTGCCAGCAGTTACGGGATAGCGGGAGGGACCGGGGAGCTGTTTTTT,CASSYGIAGGTGELFF
TRBV27,.,TRBJ2-3,.,TGTGCCAGCAGTTCCCTTCACACAGATACGCAGTATTTT,CASSSLHTDTQYF
TRBV13,.,TRBJ2-4,once,TGTGCCAGCAACGAAGGGACGGGCCTAGCCAAAAACATTCAGTACTTC,CASNEGTGLAKNIQYF
TRBV10-3,TRBD2,TRBJ2-7,.,TGTGCCGTACAGGGACCGGGAGGGTCTTACGAGCAGTACTTC,CAVQGPGGSYEQYF
TRBV28,.,TRBJ1-3,.,TGTGCCAGCACCTCAAGAGCTGGAAACACCATATATTTT,CASTSRAGNTIYF
TRBV4-2,.,TRBJ2-1,.,TGTGCCAGCAGCTCGACCACCCACAGAAATGAGCAGTTCTTC,CASSSTTHRNEQFF
TRBV7-8,TRBD1,TRBJ2-3,.,TGTGCCAGCAGCTTAACAGGGGCCCGCACAGATACGCAGTATTTT,CASSLTGARTDTQYF
TRBV9,.,TRBJ2-6,.,TGTGCCAGCAGCCATAACTTTAGACAGCACTCTGGGGCCAACGTCCTGACTTTC,CASSHNFRQHSGANVLTF
TRBV2,.,TRBJ2-1,once,TGTGCCAGCAGGGGCCGGTCGGGCGATGAGCAGTTCTTC,CASRGRSGDEQFF
TRBV28,.,TRBJ1-1,.,TGTGCCAGCAGTTTTGAGGCGCCTCTTCGGTCTGAAGCTTTCTTT,CASSFEAPLRSEAFF
TRBV7-2,.,TRBJ2-5,.,TGTGCCAGCACACTAACTGGGGGGACCCAGTACTTC,CASTLTGGTQYF
TRBV21-1,.,TRBJ2-1,.,TGTGCCAGCAGCTCAAACCGGGACTCCTCGGACAATGAGCAGTTCTTC,CASSSNRDSSDNEQFF
TRBV13,TRBD1,TRBJ2-1,.,TGTGCCAGCAGCTACCAACCGGACAGGGAAAGGTACAATGAGCAGTTCTTC,CASSYQPDRERYNEQFF
TRBV7-2,.,TRBJ1-6,once,TGTGCCAGCAGCTTATGGTGGGGGGGAACTCTTTCACCCCTCCACTTT,CASSLWWGGTLSPLHF
TRBV10-3,.,TRBJ2-1,.,TGTGCCATCAGTGAGAGGCAGGGGCGGTTTAGGAGTGAGCAGTTCTTC,CAISERQGRFRSEQFF
TRBV27,TRBD1,TRBJ2-7,few,TGTGCCAGCACCCGGACAGGGTGGGACGAGCAGTACTTC,CASTRTGWDEQYF